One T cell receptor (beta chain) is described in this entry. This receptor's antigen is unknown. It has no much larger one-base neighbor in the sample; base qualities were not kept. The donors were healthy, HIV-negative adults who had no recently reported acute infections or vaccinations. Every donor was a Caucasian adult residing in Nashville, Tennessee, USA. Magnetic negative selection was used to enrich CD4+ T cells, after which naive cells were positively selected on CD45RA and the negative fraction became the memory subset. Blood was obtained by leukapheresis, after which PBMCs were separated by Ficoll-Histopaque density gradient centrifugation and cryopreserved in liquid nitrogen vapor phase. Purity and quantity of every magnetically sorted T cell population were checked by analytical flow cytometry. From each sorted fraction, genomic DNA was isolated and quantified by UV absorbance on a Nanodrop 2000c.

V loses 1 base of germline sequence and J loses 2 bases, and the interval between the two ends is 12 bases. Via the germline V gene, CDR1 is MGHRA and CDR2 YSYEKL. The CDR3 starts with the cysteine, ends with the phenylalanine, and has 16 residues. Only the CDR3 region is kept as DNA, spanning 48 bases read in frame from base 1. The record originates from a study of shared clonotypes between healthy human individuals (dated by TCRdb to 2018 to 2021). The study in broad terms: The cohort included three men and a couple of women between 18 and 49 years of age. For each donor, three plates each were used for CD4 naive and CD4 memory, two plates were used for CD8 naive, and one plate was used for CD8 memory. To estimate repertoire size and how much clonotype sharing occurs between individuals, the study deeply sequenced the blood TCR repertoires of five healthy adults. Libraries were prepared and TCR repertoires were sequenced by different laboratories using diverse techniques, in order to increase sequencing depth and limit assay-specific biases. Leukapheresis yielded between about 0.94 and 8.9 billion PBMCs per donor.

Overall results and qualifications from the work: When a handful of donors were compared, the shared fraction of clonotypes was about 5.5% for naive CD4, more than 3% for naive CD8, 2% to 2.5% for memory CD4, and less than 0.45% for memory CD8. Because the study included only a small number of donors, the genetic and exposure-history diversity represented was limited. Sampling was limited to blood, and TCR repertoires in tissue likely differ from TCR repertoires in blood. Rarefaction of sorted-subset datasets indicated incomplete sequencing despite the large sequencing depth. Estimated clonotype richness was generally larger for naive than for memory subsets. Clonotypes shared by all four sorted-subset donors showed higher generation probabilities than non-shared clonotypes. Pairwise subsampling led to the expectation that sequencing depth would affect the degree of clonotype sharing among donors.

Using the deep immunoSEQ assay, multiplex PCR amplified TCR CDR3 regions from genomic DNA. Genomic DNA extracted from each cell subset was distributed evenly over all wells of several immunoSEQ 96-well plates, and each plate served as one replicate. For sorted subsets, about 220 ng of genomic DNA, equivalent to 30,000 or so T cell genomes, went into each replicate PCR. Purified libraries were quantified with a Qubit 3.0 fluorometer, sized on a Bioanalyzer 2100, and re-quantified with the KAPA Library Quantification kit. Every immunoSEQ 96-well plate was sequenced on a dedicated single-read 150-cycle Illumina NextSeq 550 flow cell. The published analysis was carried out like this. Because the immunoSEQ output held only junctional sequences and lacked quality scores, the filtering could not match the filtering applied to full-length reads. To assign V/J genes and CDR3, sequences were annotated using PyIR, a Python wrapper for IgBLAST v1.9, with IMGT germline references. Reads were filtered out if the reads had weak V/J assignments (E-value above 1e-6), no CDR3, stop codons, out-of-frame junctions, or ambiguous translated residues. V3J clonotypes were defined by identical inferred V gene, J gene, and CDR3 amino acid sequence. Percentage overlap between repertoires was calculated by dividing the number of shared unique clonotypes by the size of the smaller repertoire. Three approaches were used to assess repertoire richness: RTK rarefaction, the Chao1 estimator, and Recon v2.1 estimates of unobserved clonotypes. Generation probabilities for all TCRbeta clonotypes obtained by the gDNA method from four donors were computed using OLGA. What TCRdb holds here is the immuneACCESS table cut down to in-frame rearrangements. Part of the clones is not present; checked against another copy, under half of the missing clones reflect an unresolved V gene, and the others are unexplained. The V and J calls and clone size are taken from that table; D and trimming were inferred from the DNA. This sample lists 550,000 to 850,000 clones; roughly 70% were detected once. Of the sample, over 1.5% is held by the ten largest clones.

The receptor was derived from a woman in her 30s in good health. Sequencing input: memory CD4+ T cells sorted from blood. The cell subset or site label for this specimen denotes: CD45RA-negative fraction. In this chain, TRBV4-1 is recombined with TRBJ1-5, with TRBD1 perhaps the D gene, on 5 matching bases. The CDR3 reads CASSQGITGGNQPQHF. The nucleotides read TGCGCCAGCAGCCAAGGGATCACAGGTGGCAATCAGCCCCAGCATTTT.